The T cell receptor (beta chain) described here comes from a study of shared clonotypes between healthy human individuals. Into CD45RA+ naive and CD45RA-negative memory subsets, the CD4+ cells were split. This clone was detected a few times. Its antigen remains unidentified. There are 15 residues in the CDR3. Deletions cut 2 bases from V and 5 bases from J, with 15 bases between. In germline, CDR1 is LGHNA, CDR2 YSLEER. General study findings and limits: Clonotypes that were shared across a handful of donors made up around 5% of naive CD4 clonotypes. Estimated clonotype richness was generally higher in naive than memory subsets.

Profiling relied on immunoSEQ multiplex PCR, and the TCRdb table lists in-frame clones only, not all of them. The sample records about 1 million clones, more than 65% being singletons. The sequence was obtained from a man aged 18 to 35 in good health. The chain recombines TRBV4-3 with TRBJ2-5; D not certain. Input material: memory CD4+ T cells sorted from blood. Subset of the sample: CD45RA-negative fraction. CDR3 sequence reads: CASSQSWVAGETQYF. The CDR3 DNA reads as TGCGCCAGCAGCCAATCGTGGGTAGCTGGGGAGACCCAGTACTTC.